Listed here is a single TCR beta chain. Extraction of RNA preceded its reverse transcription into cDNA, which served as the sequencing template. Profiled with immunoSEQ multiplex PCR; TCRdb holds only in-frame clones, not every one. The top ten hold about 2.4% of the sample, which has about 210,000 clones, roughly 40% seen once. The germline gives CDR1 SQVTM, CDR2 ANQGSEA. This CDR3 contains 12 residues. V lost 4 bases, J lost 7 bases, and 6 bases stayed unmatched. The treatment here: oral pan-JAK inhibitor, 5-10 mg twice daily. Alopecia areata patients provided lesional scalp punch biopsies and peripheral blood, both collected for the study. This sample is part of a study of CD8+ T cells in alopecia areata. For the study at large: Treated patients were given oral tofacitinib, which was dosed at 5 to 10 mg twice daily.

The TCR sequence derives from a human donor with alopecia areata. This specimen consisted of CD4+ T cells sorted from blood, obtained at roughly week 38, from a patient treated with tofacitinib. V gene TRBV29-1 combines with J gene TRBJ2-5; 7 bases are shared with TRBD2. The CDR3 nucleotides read TGCAGCGTTGGGGAGGGAGTATTGACCCAGTACTTC. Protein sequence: CSVGEGVLTQYF.